A selection of T cell receptor beta chains follows, all from one sample in a study of T-cell reconstitution after alpha-beta-depleted transplantation in children. Using its own MiXCR run on the PCR reads, TCRdb lists one record per CDR3 protein. The sample carries more than 25,000 distinct CDR3 sequences, 5.5% to 7.5% recorded once. This sample comprised PBMCs, mostly from graft donor cells, obtained 180 days after TCRalphabeta/CD19-depleted stem cell transplant. The receptors stem from a male patient between 10 and 17 years old who had a stem cell transplant for acute myeloid leukemia, so the T cells may come from the graft donor. CDR3s include the opening cysteine and the closing phenylalanine or tryptophan. A D gene is named only where the DNA matches it firmly. Only some rows state a clone size, as once, few, many or a class for expanded clones.

clone size: many
D gene: -
V gene: TRBV10-3
J gene: TRBJ1-4
CDR3 DNA: TGTGCCATCAGTGCGGCAGGGACGGTTGCAGGGGAAAAACTGTTTTTT
CDR3 protein: CAISAAGTVAGEKLFF

clone size: many
D gene: -
V gene: TRBV21-1
J gene: TRBJ2-1
CDR3 DNA: TGTGCCAGCAGCCCCTACCCGGGACTAGTAGTAAATGAGCAGTTCTTC
CDR3 protein: CASSPYPGLVVNEQFF

clone size: many
D gene: TRBD2
V gene: TRBV4-2
J gene: TRBJ2-5
CDR3 DNA: TGTGCCAGCAGCCAAGGCTCTAGCGGGAACCAAGAGACCCAGTACTTC
CDR3 protein: CASSQGSSGNQETQYF

clone size: many
D gene: TRBD1
V gene: TRBV20-1
J gene: TRBJ1-1
CDR3 DNA: TGCAGTGCGCTGGGACAGGGGGCTTCTGAAGCTTTCTTT
CDR3 protein: CSALGQGASEAFF

clone size: many
D gene: -
V gene: TRBV27
J gene: TRBJ2-1
CDR3 DNA: TGTGCCAGCAGTTTATCGTGGCTAGTTGGGAATGAGCAGTTCTTC
CDR3 protein: CASSLSWLVGNEQFF

clone size: many
D gene: -
V gene: TRBV28
J gene: TRBJ1-2
CDR3 DNA: TGTGCCAGCAGATCCCCCCAGGGAGGCGGCTACACCTTC
CDR3 protein: CASRSPQGGGYTF

clone size: many
D gene: TRBD2
V gene: TRBV6-2/TRBV6-3
J gene: TRBJ2-1
CDR3 DNA: TGTGCCAGTCTACTAGCGGGAGGTCTTGGAGGCTACAATGAGCAGTTCTTC
CDR3 protein: CASLLAGGLGGYNEQFF

clone size: many
D gene: TRBD1
V gene: TRBV12-3/TRBV12-4
J gene: TRBJ1-2
CDR3 DNA: TGTGCCAGCAGGCCGACAGGGATAGCCTATGGCTACACCTTC
CDR3 protein: CASRPTGIAYGYTF

clone size: many
D gene: TRBD2
V gene: TRBV7-7
J gene: TRBJ2-1
CDR3 DNA: TGTGCTAGCTCGGCGGGAGGAAACTACAATGAGCAGTTCTTC
CDR3 protein: CASSAGGNYNEQFF

clone size: many
D gene: -
V gene: TRBV4-3
J gene: TRBJ2-3
CDR3 DNA: TGCGCCAGCAGCTCGAACGGGGGAGGTACGCAGTATTTT
CDR3 protein: CASSSNGGGTQYF

clone size: -
D gene: -
V gene: TRBV30
J gene: TRBJ2-5
CDR3 DNA: TGTGCCTGGAGTCACCGTTTTCCCGACCAAGAGACCCAGTACTTC
CDR3 protein: CAWSHRFPDQETQYF

clone size: many
D gene: -
V gene: TRBV7-2
J gene: TRBJ2-3
CDR3 DNA: TGTGCCAGCAGCTCCCCCCTGACAGGTAGCACAGATACGCAGTATTTT
CDR3 protein: CASSSPLTGSTDTQYF

clone size: medium-sized
D gene: -
V gene: TRBV3-1
J gene: TRBJ2-2
CDR3 DNA: TGTGCCAGCAGCCAAGAGGGGGCGAGCGGGGAGCTGTTTTTT
CDR3 protein: CASSQEGASGELFF

clone size: many
D gene: TRBD2
V gene: TRBV7-2
J gene: TRBJ2-3
CDR3 DNA: TGTGCCAGCAGCTCACGTCCGGGACTAGCGGGAGGTATCACAGATACGCAGTATTTT
CDR3 protein: CASSSRPGLAGGITDTQYF

clone size: -
D gene: -
V gene: TRBV11-2
J gene: TRBJ2-5
CDR3 DNA: TGTGCCAGCAGCGCAGATGGGGACCCGGGGACCCAGTACTTC
CDR3 protein: CASSADGDPGTQYF

clone size: many
D gene: -
V gene: TRBV7-6
J gene: TRBJ1-2
CDR3 DNA: TGTGCCAGCAGCTTTTTCCAGCCCGGGTACACCTTC
CDR3 protein: CASSFFQPGYTF

clone size: many
D gene: -
V gene: TRBV19
J gene: TRBJ1-1
CDR3 DNA: TGTGCCATTAGGGCTACAGGGACGAACACTGAAGCTTTCTTT
CDR3 protein: CAIRATGTNTEAFF

clone size: many
D gene: TRBD1
V gene: TRBV28
J gene: TRBJ2-3
CDR3 DNA: TGTGCCAGCAGTCCTCCCGGGACAGGGAGCACAGATACGCAGTATTTT
CDR3 protein: CASSPPGTGSTDTQYF

clone size: many
D gene: -
V gene: TRBV6-5
J gene: TRBJ2-2
CDR3 DNA: TGTGCCAGCAGTTATTATGGCGGTAACACCGGGGAGCTGTTTTTT
CDR3 protein: CASSYYGGNTGELFF

clone size: many
D gene: TRBD1
V gene: TRBV15
J gene: TRBJ1-5
CDR3 DNA: TGTGCCACCAGCAGAACTGACAGGGAAGTTAAGCCCCAGCATTTT
CDR3 protein: CATSRTDREVKPQHF

clone size: medium-sized
D gene: TRBD1
V gene: TRBV5-6
J gene: TRBJ2-2
CDR3 DNA: TGTGCCAGCAGCTCCGGGACAGGGGTCCCCGGGGAGCTGTTTTTT
CDR3 protein: CASSSGTGVPGELFF

clone size: many
D gene: -
V gene: TRBV28
J gene: TRBJ1-6
CDR3 DNA: TGTGCCAGCAGTTTATTTTTTTTGGACAGCAATTCACCCCTCCACTTT
CDR3 protein: CASSLFFLDSNSPLHF

clone size: many
D gene: -
V gene: TRBV20-1
J gene: TRBJ2-1
CDR3 DNA: TGCAGTGCTAGTCCAAGCTCCTACAATGAGCAGTTCTTC
CDR3 protein: CSASPSSYNEQFF

clone size: many
D gene: -
V gene: TRBV29-1
J gene: TRBJ2-1
CDR3 DNA: TGCAGCGTTGGGAGCACCTACAATGAGCAGTTCTTC
CDR3 protein: CSVGSTYNEQFF

clone size: many
D gene: -
V gene: TRBV3-1
J gene: TRBJ2-2
CDR3 DNA: TGTGCCAGCAGCCAACAGCCAGGCGGGAAGGCCGGGGAGCTGTTTTTT
CDR3 protein: CASSQQPGGKAGELFF

clone size: many
D gene: -
V gene: TRBV25-1
J gene: TRBJ2-1
CDR3 DNA: TGTGCCAGCAGTGATCGGGAGCAGTTCTTC
CDR3 protein: CASSDREQFF

clone size: once
D gene: TRBD1
V gene: TRBV30
J gene: TRBJ1-5
CDR3 DNA: TGTGCCTGGAGTGTAGGGGGCAGGGGTTATCAGCCCCAGCATTTT
CDR3 protein: CAWSVGGRGYQPQHF

clone size: many
D gene: -
V gene: TRBV20-1
J gene: TRBJ1-5
CDR3 DNA: TGCAGTGCTCAGACCCGCGGGACCTCATGGAATCAGCCCCAGCATTTT
CDR3 protein: CSAQTRGTSWNQPQHF

clone size: many
D gene: TRBD1
V gene: TRBV30
J gene: TRBJ2-3
CDR3 DNA: TGTGCCTGGACCGTCCAGGGGGCAGATACGCAGTATTTT
CDR3 protein: CAWTVQGADTQYF

clone size: -
D gene: -
V gene: TRBV19
J gene: TRBJ2-1
CDR3 DNA: TGTGCCAGTAGTTACGGACCTTCCTACAATGAGCAGTTCTTC
CDR3 protein: CASSYGPSYNEQFF

clone size: many
D gene: TRBD2
V gene: TRBV5-1
J gene: TRBJ2-5
CDR3 DNA: TGCGCCAGCAGCCCCGGGACTAGCGTCGGAGAGACCCAGTACTTC
CDR3 protein: CASSPGTSVGETQYF

clone size: many
D gene: -
V gene: TRBV19
J gene: TRBJ2-3
CDR3 DNA: TGTGCCAGTAGTCTGGACACCCCCACAGATACGCAGTATTTT
CDR3 protein: CASSLDTPTDTQYF

clone size: medium-sized
D gene: TRBD1
V gene: TRBV5-1
J gene: TRBJ2-7
CDR3 DNA: TGCGCCAGCAGCTTGGGGAACCGCAGGGGGCAAGACGAGCAGTACTTC
CDR3 protein: CASSLGNRRGQDEQYF

clone size: many
D gene: -
V gene: TRBV2
J gene: TRBJ1-2
CDR3 DNA: TGTGCCAGCAGTGCCACCGTAACTAACTATGGCTACACCTTC
CDR3 protein: CASSATVTNYGYTF

clone size: many
D gene: TRBD1
V gene: TRBV27
J gene: TRBJ1-4
CDR3 DNA: TGTGCCAGCAGCAAGACAGGGGATAATGAAAAACTGTTTTTT
CDR3 protein: CASSKTGDNEKLFF

clone size: few
D gene: TRBD1
V gene: TRBV6-2/TRBV6-3
J gene: TRBJ1-1
CDR3 DNA: TGTGCCAGCAGACAGGGGGCGGTGGTGGGAAACACTGAAGCTTTCTTT
CDR3 protein: CASRQGAVVGNTEAFF

clone size: -
D gene: -
V gene: TRBV30
J gene: TRBJ1-2
CDR3 DNA: TGTGCCGCCTCGATACAGGGCTGGTATGGCTACACCTTC
CDR3 protein: CAASIQGWYGYTF

clone size: many
D gene: TRBD2
V gene: TRBV27
J gene: TRBJ2-7
CDR3 DNA: TGTGCCAGCAGTTCTCCCAGTGGCGGGAGGGCCCTCCCCCACGAGCAGTACTTC
CDR3 protein: CASSSPSGGRALPHEQYF

clone size: many
D gene: -
V gene: TRBV6-1
J gene: TRBJ2-3
CDR3 DNA: TGTGCCAGCAGTGAGATCTCCCCTGGTACGCAGTATTTT
CDR3 protein: CASSEISPGTQYF

clone size: many
D gene: TRBD2
V gene: TRBV28
J gene: TRBJ2-7
CDR3 DNA: TGTGCCAGCAGCTCCCTTAGCGGGAGGGGCTACGAGCAGTACTTC
CDR3 protein: CASSSLSGRGYEQYF

clone size: medium-sized
D gene: -
V gene: TRBV2
J gene: TRBJ2-1
CDR3 DNA: TGTGCCAGCAGTGAACAGGCCAATGAGCAGTTCTTC
CDR3 protein: CASSEQANEQFF

clone size: many
D gene: -
V gene: TRBV18
J gene: TRBJ1-5
CDR3 DNA: TGTGCCAGCTCACAGACGGGGGCCCTGGATCAGCCCCAGCATTTT
CDR3 protein: CASSQTGALDQPQHF

clone size: many
D gene: -
V gene: TRBV28
J gene: TRBJ1-2
CDR3 DNA: TGTGCCAGCACCTGGGGCAGGGTTGGTTACACCTTC
CDR3 protein: CASTWGRVGYTF

clone size: many
D gene: TRBD2
V gene: TRBV7-3
J gene: TRBJ2-2
CDR3 DNA: TGTGCCAGCAGCTCCCTACCCTCTAGCGGGGGGAACACCGGGGAGCTGTTTTTT
CDR3 protein: CASSSLPSSGGNTGELFF

clone size: medium-sized
D gene: -
V gene: TRBV5-1
J gene: TRBJ2-3
CDR3 DNA: TGCGCCAGCAGCAGCCGGGGAGATACGCAGTATTTT
CDR3 protein: CASSSRGDTQYF